Listed below are T cell receptor beta chains from one sample, sequenced in a study of T cell repertoires in cytomegalovirus infection. TCRdb called the reads again in MiXCR, with one record for every CDR3 protein. This sample has around 430,000 distinct CDR3 sequences, with about two fifths found just once. No cognate antigen is known for these TCRs. The input for sequencing was cultured PBMCs, taken from culture after CMV antigen stimulation. The receptor set was obtained from a human donor in good health (CMV status not recorded). Some clones in this sample may be carry-over from other donors' samples. The conserved cysteine and the conserved F or W are not part of the CDR3 here. A clone size is listed for some rows: how often the clone was seen (once, few, many), or a class if it is expanded.

cdr3_aa	cdr3_length	v_call	clone_size
AISNGATNEKLF	12	TRBV10-3	few
ASGPQGSGEQF	11	TRBV5-1	.
ASSRRGYNEKLF	12	TRBV14	.
ASSPRTGYEAF	11	TRBV28	few
ASSLWGIGSVSYEQY	15	TRBV7-2	.
ASSPHRGGFYNEQF	14	TRBV6-2/TRBV6-3	.
AISEPSRAYGYT	12	TRBV10-3	.
ASIIGTAYGYT	11	TRBV19	.
ASSPRQGQETQY	12	TRBV7-6	many
ASSSGGPEQY	10	TRBV7-9	few
ASSVGQAGATDTQY	14	TRBV7-2	.
ASRGYTLRQY	10	TRBV12-3/TRBV12-4	.
ASSPNGGALTGELF	14	TRBV7-6	few
ASSQGDVGARPPLH	14	TRBV12-3/TRBV12-4	.
ASSSDRGDYEQY	12	TRBV7-2	.
ATDPGGTYGYT	11	TRBV19	.
ASSRARRGNEQY	12	TRBV5-6	few
ASSPKGGRGGDGYT	14	TRBV5-4	.
ASSLVSGGALEQF	13	TRBV11-2	.
AIRRGQMNTEAF	12	TRBV10-3	.
ASSPAGTGEETQY	13	TRBV18	.
ASRTGHDQPQH	11	TRBV12-3/TRBV12-4	few
ASTGVDYGYT	10	TRBV2	.
ASSPPGGGGYTQY	13	TRBV12-3/TRBV12-4	.
ASSLSGQGGYEQY	13	TRBV7-2	.
ASSSLRGGQGVNTEAF	16	TRBV7-2	.
ASSRHRDRNSPLH	13	TRBV6-2/TRBV6-3	.
ASSIQLYQETQY	12	TRBV19	.
ATSHSWGTDTQY	12	TRBV24-1	.
ASGPPLGIGFSGELF	15	TRBV12-5	few
AIRVEGGANYGYT	13	TRBV10-3	.
ASSQGQFSGYT	11	TRBV12-3/TRBV12-4	.
AISESGGGNTEAF	13	TRBV10-3	few
ASSAQVGGMNTEAF	14	TRBV9	.
ASWGSTSYEQY	11	TRBV27	.
SSISGSTDTQY	11	TRBV29-1	.
SASGPSGNTIY	11	TRBV20-1	.
ASSLGSGRTDEQF	13	TRBV7-8	.
ASSLVVTGGASSGYT	15	TRBV7-2	.
ASRTQGKETQY	11	TRBV6-2/TRBV6-3	.
ASSPGPYGGYEQY	13	TRBV7-2	.
AISDFSNEQY	10	TRBV10-3	once
AISGAHLYGYT	11	TRBV10-3	.
ASSRGTVDTNGYT	13	TRBV5-1	.
ASSQGMTGTYNEQF	14	TRBV4-2	.
ASSMTTGFGLASYNEQF	17	TRBV19	.
ASRRGGGSSTDTQY	14	TRBV19	.
ASSLGQGSMQETQY	14	TRBV7-9	.
ASSVESGTYNEQF	13	TRBV3-1	.
NLYAEGNTIY	10	TRBV20-1	.
ASSRQAGDMDEQY	13	TRBV19	.
ASSSRGPYEQY	11	TRBV7-2	many
SVVGTGELF	9	TRBV29-1	.
ASSPPRASGRGDEQF	15	TRBV25-1	.
ASSLVSGGEQY	11	TRBV7-2	many
ASSLVGRGGELF	12	TRBV7-6	few
ASSLVGVSETQY	12	TRBV7-2	.
ASSRLAGVRTGETQY	15	TRBV7-2	.
AIRDTTEYNEQF	12	TRBV10-3	.